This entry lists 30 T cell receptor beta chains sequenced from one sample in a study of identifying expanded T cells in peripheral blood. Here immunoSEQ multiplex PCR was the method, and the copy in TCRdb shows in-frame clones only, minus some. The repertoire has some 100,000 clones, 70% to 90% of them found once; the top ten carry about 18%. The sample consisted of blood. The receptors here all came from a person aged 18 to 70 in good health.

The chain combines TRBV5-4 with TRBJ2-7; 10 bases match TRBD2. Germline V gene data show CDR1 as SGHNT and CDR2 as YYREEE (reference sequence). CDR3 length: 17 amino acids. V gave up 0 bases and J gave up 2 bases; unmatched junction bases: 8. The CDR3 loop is CASSLEESGGDPYEQYF. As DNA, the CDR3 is TGTGCCAGCAGCTTGGAAGAAAGCGGGGGGGACCCCTACGAGCAGTACTTC. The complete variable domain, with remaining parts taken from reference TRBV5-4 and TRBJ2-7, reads ETGVTQSPTHLIKTRGQQVTLRCSSQSGHNTVSWYQQALGQGPQFIFQYYREEENGRGNFPPRFSGLQFPNYSSELNVNALELDDSALYLCASSLEESGGDPYEQYFGPGTRLTVT.

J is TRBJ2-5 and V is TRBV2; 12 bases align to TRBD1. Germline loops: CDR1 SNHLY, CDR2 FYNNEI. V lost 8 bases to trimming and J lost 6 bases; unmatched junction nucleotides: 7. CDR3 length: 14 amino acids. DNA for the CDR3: TGTGCCAGCCATGGGACAGGGGGCGGGCAGACCCAGTACTTC. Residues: CASHGTGGGQTQYF.

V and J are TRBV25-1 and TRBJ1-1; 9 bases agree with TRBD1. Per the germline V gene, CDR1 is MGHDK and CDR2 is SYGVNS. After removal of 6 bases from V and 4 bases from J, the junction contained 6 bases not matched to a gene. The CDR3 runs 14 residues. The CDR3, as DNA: TGTGCCAGCAGCGACAGGGGGTCGAGCACTGAAGCTTTCTTT. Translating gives CASSDRGSSTEAFF.

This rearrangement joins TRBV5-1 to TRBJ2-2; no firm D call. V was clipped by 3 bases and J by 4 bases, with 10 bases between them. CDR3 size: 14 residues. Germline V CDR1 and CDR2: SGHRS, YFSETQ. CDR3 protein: CASSSHPSTGELFF. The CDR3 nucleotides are TGCGCCAGCAGCTCCCATCCTAGCACCGGGGAGCTGTTTTTT. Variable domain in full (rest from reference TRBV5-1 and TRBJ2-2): KAGVTQTPRYLIKTRGQQVTLSCSPISGHRSVSWYQQTPGQGLQFLFEYFSETQRNKGNFPGRFSGRQFSNSRSEMNVSTLELGDSALYLCASSSHPSTGELFFGEGSRLTVL.

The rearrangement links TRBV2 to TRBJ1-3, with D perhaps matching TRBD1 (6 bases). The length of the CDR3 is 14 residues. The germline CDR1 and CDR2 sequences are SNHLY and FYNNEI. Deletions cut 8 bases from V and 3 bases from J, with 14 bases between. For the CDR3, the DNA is TGTGCCAGCCACTCGACAGGACTTGGAAACACCATATATTTT. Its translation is CASHSTGLGNTIYF.

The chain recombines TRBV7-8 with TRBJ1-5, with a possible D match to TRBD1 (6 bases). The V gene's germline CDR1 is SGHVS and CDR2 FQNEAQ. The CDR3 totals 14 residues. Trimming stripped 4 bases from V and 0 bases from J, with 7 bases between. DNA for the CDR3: TGTGCCAGCAGCTGGACAGATAGCAATCAGCCCCAGCATTTT. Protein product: CASSWTDSNQPQHF. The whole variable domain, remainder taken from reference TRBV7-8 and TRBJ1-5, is GAGVSQSPRYKVAKRGQDVALRCDPISGHVSLFWYQQALGQGPEFLTYFQNEAQLDKSGLPSDRFFAERPEGSVSTLKIQRTQQEDSAVYLCASSWTDSNQPQHFGDGTRLSIL.

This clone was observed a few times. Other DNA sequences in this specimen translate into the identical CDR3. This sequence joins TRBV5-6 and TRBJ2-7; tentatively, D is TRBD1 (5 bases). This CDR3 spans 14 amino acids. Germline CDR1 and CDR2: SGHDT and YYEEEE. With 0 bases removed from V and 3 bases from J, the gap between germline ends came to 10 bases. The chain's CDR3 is CASSLGTGVYEQYF. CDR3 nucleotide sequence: TGTGCCAGCAGCTTGGGAACAGGTGTCTACGAGCAGTACTTC.

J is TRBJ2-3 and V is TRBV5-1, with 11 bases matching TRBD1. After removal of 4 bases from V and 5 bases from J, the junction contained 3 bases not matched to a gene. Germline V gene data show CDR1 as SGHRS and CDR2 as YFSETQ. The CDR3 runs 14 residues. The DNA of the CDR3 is TGCGCCAGCAGCCTGGGACAGGGGGGAGATACGCAGTATTTT. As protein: CASSLGQGGDTQYF.

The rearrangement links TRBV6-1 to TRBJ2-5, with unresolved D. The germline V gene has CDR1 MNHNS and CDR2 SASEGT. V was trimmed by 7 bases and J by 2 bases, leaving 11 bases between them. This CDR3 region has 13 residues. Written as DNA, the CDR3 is TGTGCCAGCAACGTGGAGTGGCAAGAGACCCAGTACTTC. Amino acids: CASNVEWQETQYF.

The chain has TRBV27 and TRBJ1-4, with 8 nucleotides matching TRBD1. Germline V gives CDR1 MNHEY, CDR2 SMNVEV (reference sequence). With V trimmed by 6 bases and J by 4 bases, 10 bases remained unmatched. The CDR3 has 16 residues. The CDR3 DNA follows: TGTGCCAGCAGCCGGGTGACAGGGGTGTTTAATGAAAAACTGTTTTTT. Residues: CASSRVTGVFNEKLFF.

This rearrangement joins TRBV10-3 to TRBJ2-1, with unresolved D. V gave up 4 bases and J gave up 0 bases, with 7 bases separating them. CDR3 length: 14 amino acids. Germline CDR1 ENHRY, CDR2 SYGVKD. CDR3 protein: CAISGESSYNEQFF. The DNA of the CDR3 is TGTGCCATCAGTGGCGAGAGCTCCTACAATGAGCAGTTCTTC.

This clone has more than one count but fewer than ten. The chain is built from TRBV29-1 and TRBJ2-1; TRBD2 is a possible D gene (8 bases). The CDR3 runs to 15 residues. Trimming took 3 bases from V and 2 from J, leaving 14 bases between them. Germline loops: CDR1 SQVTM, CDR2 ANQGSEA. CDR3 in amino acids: CSVDREGATYNEQFF. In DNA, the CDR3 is TGCAGCGTTGACCGGGAGGGGGCCACCTACAATGAGCAGTTCTTC.

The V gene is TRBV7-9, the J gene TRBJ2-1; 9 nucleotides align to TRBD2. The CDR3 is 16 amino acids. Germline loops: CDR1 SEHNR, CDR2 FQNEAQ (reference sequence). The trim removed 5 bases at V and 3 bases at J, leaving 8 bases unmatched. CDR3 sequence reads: CASSASGGPFYNEQFF. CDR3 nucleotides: TGTGCCAGCAGCGCGAGCGGGGGGCCGTTCTACAATGAGCAGTTCTTC.

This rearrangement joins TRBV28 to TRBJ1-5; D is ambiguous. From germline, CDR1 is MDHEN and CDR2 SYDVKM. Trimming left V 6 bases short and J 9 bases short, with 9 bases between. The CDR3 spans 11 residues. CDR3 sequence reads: CASSYRGPQHF. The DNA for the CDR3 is TGTGCCAGCAGCTACCGGGGGCCCCAGCATTTT. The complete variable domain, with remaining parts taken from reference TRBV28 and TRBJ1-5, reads DVKVTQSSRYLVKRTGEKVFLECVQDMDHENMFWYRQDPGLGLRLIYFSYDVKMKEKGDIPEGYSVSREKKERFSLILESASTNQTSMYLCASSYRGPQHFGDGTRLSIL.

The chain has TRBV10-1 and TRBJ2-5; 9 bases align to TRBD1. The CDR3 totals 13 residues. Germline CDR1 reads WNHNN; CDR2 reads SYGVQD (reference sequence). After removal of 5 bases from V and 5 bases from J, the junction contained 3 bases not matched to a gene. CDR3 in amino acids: CASSSGQGETQYF. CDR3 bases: TGCGCCAGCAGTAGTGGACAGGGGGAGACCCAGTACTTC.

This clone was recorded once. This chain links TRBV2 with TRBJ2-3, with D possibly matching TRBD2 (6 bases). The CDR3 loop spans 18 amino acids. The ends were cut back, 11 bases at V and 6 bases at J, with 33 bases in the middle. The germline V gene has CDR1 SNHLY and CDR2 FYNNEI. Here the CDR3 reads CARRLIAVTVQERDTQYF. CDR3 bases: TGTGCCCGACGTTTAATAGCGGTGACGGTACAGGAGAGGGATACGCAGTATTTT.

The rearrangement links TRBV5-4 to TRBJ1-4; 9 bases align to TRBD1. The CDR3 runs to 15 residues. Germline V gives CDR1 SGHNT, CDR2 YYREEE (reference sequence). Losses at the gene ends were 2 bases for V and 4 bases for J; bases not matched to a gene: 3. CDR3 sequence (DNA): TGTGCCAGCAGCTTTACGGGACAGGGTAATGAAAAACTGTTTTTT. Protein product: CASSFTGQGNEKLFF.

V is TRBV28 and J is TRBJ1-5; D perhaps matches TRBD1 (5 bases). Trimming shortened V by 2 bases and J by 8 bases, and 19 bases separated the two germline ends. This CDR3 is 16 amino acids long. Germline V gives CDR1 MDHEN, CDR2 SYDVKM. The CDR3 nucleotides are TGTGCCAGCAGTTTAGGACGCACAGGTATTATCAAGCCCCAGCATTTT. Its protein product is CASSLGRTGIIKPQHF.

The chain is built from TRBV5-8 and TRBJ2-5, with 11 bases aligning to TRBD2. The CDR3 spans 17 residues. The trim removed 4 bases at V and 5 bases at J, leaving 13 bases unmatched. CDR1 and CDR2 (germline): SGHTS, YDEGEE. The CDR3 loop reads CASSPSYSGGASETQYF. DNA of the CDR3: TGTGCCAGCAGCCCCTCCTATAGCGGGGGGGCCAGCGAGACCCAGTACTTC.

CDR3 sequence: CASSSGQPSVPQHF. CDR3 DNA: TGTGCCAGCAGCTCGGGACAGCCCAGTGTGCCCCAGCATTTT. The genes are TRBV7-9 and TRBJ1-5; 7 nucleotides line up with TRBD1. The CDR3 sequence is 14 residues long. V was pared by 4 bases and J by 9 bases, with 9 bases of the junction left unmatched. Per germline, CDR1 SEHNR and CDR2 FQNEAQ (reference sequence).

The CDR3 nucleotides read TGTGCCAGCAGCAGGGACAGGGTAACCGGGGAGCTGTTTTTT. It codes for CASSRDRVTGELFF. The gene calls are TRBV7-8 and TRBJ2-2; 9 nucleotides align to TRBD1. Per germline, CDR1 SGHVS and CDR2 FQNEAQ. The CDR3 loop spans 14 amino acids. V lost 5 bases, J lost 5 bases, and 3 bases stayed unmatched.

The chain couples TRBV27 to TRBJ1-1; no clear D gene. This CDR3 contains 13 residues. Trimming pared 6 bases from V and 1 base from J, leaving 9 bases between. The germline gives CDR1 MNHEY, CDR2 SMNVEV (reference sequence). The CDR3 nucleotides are TGTGCCAGCAGCCGGACTCAGAACACTGAAGCTTTCTTT. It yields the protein CASSRTQNTEAFF.

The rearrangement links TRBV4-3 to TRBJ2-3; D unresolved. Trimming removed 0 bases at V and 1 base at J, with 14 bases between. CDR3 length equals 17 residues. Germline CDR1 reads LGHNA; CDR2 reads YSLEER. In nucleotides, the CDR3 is TGCGCCAGCAGCCAAGATAGCCGAATTGACCGCACAGATACGCAGTATTTT. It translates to CASSQDSRIDRTDTQYF.

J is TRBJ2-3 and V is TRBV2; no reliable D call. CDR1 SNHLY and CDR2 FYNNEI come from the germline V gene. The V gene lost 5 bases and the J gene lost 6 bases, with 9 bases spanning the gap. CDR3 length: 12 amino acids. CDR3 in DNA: TGTGCCAGCAGTTTGAGTGGGGATACGCAGTATTTT. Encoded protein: CASSLSGDTQYF.

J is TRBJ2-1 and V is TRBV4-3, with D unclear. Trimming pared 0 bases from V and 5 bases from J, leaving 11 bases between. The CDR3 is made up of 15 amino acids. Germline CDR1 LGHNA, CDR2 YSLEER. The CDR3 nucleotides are TGCGCCAGCAGCCAAGAAAGGGTCAGCGACAATGAGCAGTTCTTC. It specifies CASSQERVSDNEQFF.

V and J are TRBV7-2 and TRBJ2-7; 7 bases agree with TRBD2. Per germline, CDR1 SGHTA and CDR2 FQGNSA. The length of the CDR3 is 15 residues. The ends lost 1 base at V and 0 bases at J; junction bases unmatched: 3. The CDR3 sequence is CASSLEAGSSYEQYF. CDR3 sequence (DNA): TGTGCCAGCAGCTTAGAAGCGGGGAGCTCCTACGAGCAGTACTTC.

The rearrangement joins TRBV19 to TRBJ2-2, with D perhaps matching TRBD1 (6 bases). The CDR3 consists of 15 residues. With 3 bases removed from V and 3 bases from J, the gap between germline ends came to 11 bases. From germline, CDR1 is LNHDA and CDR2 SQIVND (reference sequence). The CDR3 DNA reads TGTGCCAGTAGTATTGTGGCAGGGGACACCGGGGAGCTGTTTTTT. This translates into CASSIVAGDTGELFF.

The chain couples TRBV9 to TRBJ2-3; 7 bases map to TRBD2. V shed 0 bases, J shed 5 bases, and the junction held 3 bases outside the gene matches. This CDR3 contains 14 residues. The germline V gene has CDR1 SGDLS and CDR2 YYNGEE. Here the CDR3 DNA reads TGTGCCAGCAGCGTAGCGGGGGGAATAGATACGCAGTATTTT. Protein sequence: CASSVAGGIDTQYF.

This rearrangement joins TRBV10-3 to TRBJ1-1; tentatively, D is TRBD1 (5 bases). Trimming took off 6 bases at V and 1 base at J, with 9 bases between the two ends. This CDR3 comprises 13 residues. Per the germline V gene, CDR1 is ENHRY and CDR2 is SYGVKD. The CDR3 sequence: CAIRFQGNTEAFF. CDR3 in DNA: TGTGCCATCAGGTTCCAGGGGAACACTGAAGCTTTCTTT.

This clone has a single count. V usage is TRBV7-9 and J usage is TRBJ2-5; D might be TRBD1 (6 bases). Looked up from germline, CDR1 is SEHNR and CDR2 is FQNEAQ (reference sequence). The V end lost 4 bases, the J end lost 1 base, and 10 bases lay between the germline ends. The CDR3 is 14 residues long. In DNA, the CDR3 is TGTGCCAGCAGCTGGCCGGACAGCCAAGAGACCCAGTACTTC. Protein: CASSWPDSQETQYF.